These T cell receptor beta chains were read from a single sample in a study of shared clonotypes between healthy human individuals. The protocol was immunoSEQ multiplex PCR, while the TCRdb copy is restricted to in-frame clones and leaves out a portion. The sample includes some 1,600,000 clones, 95% to 99% of them seen just once. What was sequenced was naive CD4+ T cells sorted from blood. These receptors all stem from a man aged 25 to 40 in good health. Both conserved end residues are part of each CDR3. The D gene is left open where the match is weak.

j_gene | v_gene | d_gene | CDR3nt | CDR3aa
TRBJ2-3 | TRBV4-1 | . | TGCGCCAGCAGCCAACTAGAAGAAAGCACAGATACGCAGTATTTT | CASSQLEESTDTQYF
TRBJ2-3 | TRBV19 | TRBD2 | TGTGCCAGCCAACGACATAGCGGGAGGGCCGGAGATACGCAGTATTTT | CASQRHSGRAGDTQYF
TRBJ2-5 | TRBV6-1 | . | TGTGCCAGCAGTGAAGCGGAGGGGGGCAAAAGGTACTTC | CASSEAEGGKRYF
TRBJ2-7 | TRBV20-1 | . | TGCAGTGCCCGGAGGGACGAGCAGTACTTC | CSARRDEQYF
TRBJ1-5 | TRBV28 | . | TGTGCCAGCAGTTTTTCGTTGGATGCGTGGTGGCGGAGCAATAGCAATCAGCCCCAGCATTTT | CASSFSLDAWWRSNSNQPQHF
TRBJ2-1 | TRBV5-1 | . | TGCGCCAGCAGCTTGGCCTCGCTCATTGAGCAGTTCTTC | CASSLASLIEQFF
TRBJ1-5 | TRBV7-8 | TRBD1 | TGTGCCAGCAGCTTGTTGACAGGGGGCAATCAGCCCCAGCATTTT | CASSLLTGGNQPQHF
TRBJ1-4 | TRBV5-6 | . | TGTGCCAGCAGCCACCCAGGGGAGGGCGAAAAACTGTTTTTT | CASSHPGEGEKLFF
TRBJ2-1 | TRBV6-5 | TRBD1 | TGTGCCAGCAGTTACCCAGGGGGCATCCGCAATGAGCAGTTCTTC | CASSYPGGIRNEQFF
TRBJ2-3 | TRBV7-8 | TRBD2 | TGTGCCAGCAGCTTGTACACTAGCGGCTTTACAGATACGCAGTATTTT | CASSLYTSGFTDTQYF
TRBJ1-4 | TRBV30 | . | TGTGCCTGGAGTGTATTGGGTAGGCTGGGGGGAAAACTGTTTTTT | CAWSVLGRLGGKLFF
TRBJ1-5 | TRBV19 | . | TGTGCCAGTAGTAGGCGTACAGGTAGCAATCAGCCCCAGCATTTT | CASSRRTGSNQPQHF
TRBJ2-7 | TRBV19 | . | TGTGCCAGTAGTATAGCGGCAGACTCCTACGAGCAGTACTTC | CASSIAADSYEQYF
TRBJ1-2 | TRBV28 | TRBD1 | TGTGCCAGCAGACTACACCGGGACAGGACTCCAAACACCTTC | CASRLHRDRTPNTF
TRBJ2-7 | TRBV18 | . | TGTGCCAGCTCAAAAGGGGTAGAGTACGAGCAGTACTTC | CASSKGVEYEQYF
TRBJ2-3 | TRBV27 | TRBD2 | TGTGCCAGCAGTTTAGGTGGGACTAGCGGGAACACAGATACGCAGTATTTT | CASSLGGTSGNTDTQYF
TRBJ2-1 | TRBV5-6 | TRBD1 | TGTGCCAGCAGCTTGACAGGGGGCGATGAGCAGTTCTTC | CASSLTGGDEQFF
TRBJ1-2 | TRBV7-9 | TRBD1 | TGTGCCAGCAGCCCCGCCCGGGACAGTATATACTATGGCTACACCTTC | CASSPARDSIYYGYTF
TRBJ2-7 | TRBV6-1 | TRBD2 | TGTGCCAGCATGAGACGGTTAGCGGGTCTGGAGGAGCAGTACTTC | CASMRRLAGLEEQYF
TRBJ2-7 | TRBV10-3 | . | TGTGCCATCAGTGTTGGGAGCGAGCAGTACTTC | CAISVGSEQYF
TRBJ1-5 | TRBV2 | TRBD1 | TGTGCCAGCAGTCCTTCGACCGGGACAGGCAATCAGCCCCAGCATTTT | CASSPSTGTGNQPQHF
TRBJ2-7 | TRBV2 | TRBD1 | TGTGCCAGCAGTGCCAGAGGGACAGGGTTCGGCTACGAGCAGTACTTC | CASSARGTGFGYEQYF
TRBJ2-1 | TRBV10-1 | . | TGCGCCAGCAGTGAGTCAGATACAGGAGCCTACAATGAGCAGTTCTTC | CASSESDTGAYNEQFF
TRBJ2-3 | TRBV7-8 | TRBD2 | TGTGCCAGCAGCTTAGCCCGCCTAACTAGCGGGAGGGCTAGCACAGATACGCAGTATTTT | CASSLARLTSGRASTDTQYF
TRBJ1-3 | TRBV23-1 | TRBD1 | TGCGCCAGCAGTCCCCAAACCAGGGACAGGGATGGAGACACCATATATTTT | CASSPQTRDRDGDTIYF
TRBJ2-7 | TRBV10-3 | . | TGTGCCATCAGTGAGGCGGGGATCTACGAGCAGTACTTC | CAISEAGIYEQYF
TRBJ2-2 | TRBV4-1 | . | TGCGCCAGCAGCCAGGGCCCGAACACCGGGGAGCTGTTTTTT | CASSQGPNTGELFF
TRBJ2-3 | TRBV9 | . | TGTGCCAGCAGCGATTCCGGCCATAGCACAGATACGCAGTATTTT | CASSDSGHSTDTQYF
TRBJ2-5 | TRBV18 | . | TGTGCCAGCTCACCACAGGGGTTGGAGACCCAGTACTTC | CASSPQGLETQYF
TRBJ1-3 | TRBV28 | . | TGTGCCAGCAGGTCAGAGTTGGAACAAGTAAACACCATATATTTT | CASRSELEQVNTIYF
TRBJ2-7 | TRBV7-2 | . | TGTGCCAGCAGCATATCGGGAGAAGCGTCCTACGAGCAGTACTTC | CASSISGEASYEQYF
TRBJ1-3 | TRBV27 | TRBD1 | TGTGCCAGCGGCCGACAGGGAACCCTTTCTGGAAACACCATATATTTT | CASGRQGTLSGNTIYF
TRBJ2-3 | TRBV7-6 | TRBD1 | TGTGCCAGCAGCTCGACAGGGGCTTACCACACAGATACGCAGTATTTT | CASSSTGAYHTDTQYF
TRBJ2-7 | TRBV21-1 | . | TGTGCCAGCAGCAAAGCCTCCACGGGTCCACGGGGGGAGCAGTACTTC | CASSKASTGPRGEQYF
TRBJ2-3 | TRBV5-4 | . | TGTGCCAGCAGCGAGACTAATACAGATACGCAGTATTTT | CASSETNTDTQYF
TRBJ2-7 | TRBV28 | . | TGTGCCAGCAGTTTATGGCCTTCCGAGCAGTACTTC | CASSLWPSEQYF
TRBJ1-4 | TRBV20-1 | . | TGCAGTGCTCGGACACCAGAAAAACTGTTTTTT | CSARTPEKLFF